This T cell receptor beta chain is drawn from a study of T cell repertoires in cytomegalovirus infection. For the study at large: It was recently identified HLA-C-restricted and well-studied HLA-B-restricted CMV epitopes that the study used. It was the public TCR beta signatures that indicated both CMV infection and matching HLA type. Study results and caveats: Frequencies of public TCR beta families were cumulated, and this identified carriers of CMV plus the relevant HLA. Dominant in the ex vivo response were TCR beta clonotypes restricted by HLA-C and specific for CMV.

This CDR3 has 14 residues. Germline CDR1 is SGHTA and CDR2 is FQGNSA. The germline V and J ends were trimmed by 5 bases and 2 bases, with 9 bases remaining between them. TCRdb called the reads again in MiXCR, with one record for every CDR3 protein. The sample has a few hundred thousand distinct CDR3 sequences; around two fifths are singletons. On this clonotype: What it binds is not known.

The sequencing here drew on cultured PBMCs, taken from culture after CMV antigen stimulation. The sequence derives from a human donor in good health (CMV status not recorded). Some clones in this sample may be carry-over from other donors' samples. The J gene is TRBJ2-2, the V gene TRBV7-2, with no clear D. The DNA of the CDR3 is TGTGCCAGCAGCCAGGTGCTCAACACCGGGGAGCTGTTTTTT. Translating gives CASSQVLNTGELFF.